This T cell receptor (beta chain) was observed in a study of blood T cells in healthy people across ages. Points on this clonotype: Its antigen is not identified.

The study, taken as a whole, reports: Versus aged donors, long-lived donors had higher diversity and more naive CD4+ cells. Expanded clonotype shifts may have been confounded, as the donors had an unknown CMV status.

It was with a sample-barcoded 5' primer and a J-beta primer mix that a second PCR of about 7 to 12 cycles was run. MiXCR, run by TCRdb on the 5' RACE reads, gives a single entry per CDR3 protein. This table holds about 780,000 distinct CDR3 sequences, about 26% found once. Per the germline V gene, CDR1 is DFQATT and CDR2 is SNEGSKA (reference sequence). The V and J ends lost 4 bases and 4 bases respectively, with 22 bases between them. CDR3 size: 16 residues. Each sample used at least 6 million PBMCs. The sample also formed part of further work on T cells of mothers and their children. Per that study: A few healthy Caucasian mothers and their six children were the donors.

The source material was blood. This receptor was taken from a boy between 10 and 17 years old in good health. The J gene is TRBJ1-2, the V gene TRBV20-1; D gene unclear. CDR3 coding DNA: TGCAGTGCTAAGTCCACGGTACAGACCTATGTCTATGGCTACACCTTC. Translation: CSAKSTVQTYVYGYTF.